This T cell receptor (beta chain) originates from a study of early T cells in non-severe SARS-CoV-2 infection. One entry per CDR3 protein results from TCRdb running MiXCR on the 5' RACE reads. Of 30,000 to 40,000 distinct CDR3 sequences detected, around 6.9% appear once; the ten largest clones hold about an eighth. The CDR3 consists of 14 residues. Germline CDR1 and CDR2: DFQATT and SNEGSKA (reference sequence). The V end lost 0 bases, the J end lost 0 bases, and 8 bases lay between the germline ends. This TCR came from an adult who was a healthcare worker with PCR-confirmed SARS-CoV-2 infection or an uninfected control (not recorded which). The source was whole blood, collected at baseline. The chain uses TRBV20-1 and TRBJ1-1; D gene unclear. CDR3 protein: CSARDGSVNTEAFF. DNA for the CDR3: TGCAGTGCTAGAGATGGCTCAGTGAACACTGAAGCTTTCTTT.